This T cell receptor beta chain originates from a study of identical twins. Study conclusions and caveats: Excess low generation probability was seen in twin-shared out-of-frame alpha sequences. A lower insertion count was a feature of abundant cord blood beta clonotypes, with no such feature in memory repertoires. Models predicted too little out-of-frame TCR alpha sharing in monozygotic twins.

MiXCR, applied by TCRdb to the 5' RACE reads, yields one record per CDR3 protein. Among about 530,000 distinct CDR3 sequences listed, 13% to 15% were seen once. Trimming took off 0 bases at V and 3 bases at J, with 15 bases between the two ends. This CDR3 is built from 17 residues. This clonotype has a handful of counts. Its antigen remains unknown. A further study also used this sample, focusing on yellow fever vaccine responses in identical twins.

Sequencing was done on a sample of CD4+ T cells sorted from blood. This chain uses TRBV12-3 or TRBV12-4 with TRBJ2-1; D is undetermined. The receptor's source is a woman younger than 35 in good health. CDR3 region: CASSLARSTTYYNEQFF. The CDR3 DNA reads as TGTGCCAGCAGTTTAGCGCGGTCCACAACCTACTACAATGAGCAGTTCTTC.